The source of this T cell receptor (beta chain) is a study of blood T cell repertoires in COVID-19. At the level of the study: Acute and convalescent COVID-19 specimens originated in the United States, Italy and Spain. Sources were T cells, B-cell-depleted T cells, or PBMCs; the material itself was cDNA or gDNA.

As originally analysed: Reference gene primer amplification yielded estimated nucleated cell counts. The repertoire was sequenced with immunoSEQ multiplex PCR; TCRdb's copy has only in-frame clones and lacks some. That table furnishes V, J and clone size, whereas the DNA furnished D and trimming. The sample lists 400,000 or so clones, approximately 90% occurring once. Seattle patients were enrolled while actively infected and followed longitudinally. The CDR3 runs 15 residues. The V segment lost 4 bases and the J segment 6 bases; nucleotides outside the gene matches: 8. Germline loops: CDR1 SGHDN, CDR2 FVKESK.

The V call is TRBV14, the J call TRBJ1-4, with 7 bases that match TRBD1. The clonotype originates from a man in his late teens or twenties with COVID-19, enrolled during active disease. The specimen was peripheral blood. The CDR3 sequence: CASSLNRGGYEKLFF. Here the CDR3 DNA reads TGTGCCAGCAGCCTAAACAGGGGAGGATATGAAAAACTGTTTTTT.